In this sample, the clone carrying this T cell receptor (beta chain) turned up once. Data came from immunoSEQ multiplex PCR; TCRdb stores just in-frame clones and leaves some out. The profile shows about 490,000 clones, 79% of them singletons. This sample stems from a study of shared clonotypes between healthy human individuals. Germline CDR1 and CDR2: SEHNR and FQNEAQ (reference sequence). V was trimmed by 5 bases and J by 6 bases, leaving 12 bases between them. This CDR3 comprises 13 residues. The sequenced sample consisted of PBMCs. The clonotype comes from a middle-aged woman in good health. Some clones in this sample may be carry-over from other donors' samples. The chain uses TRBV7-9 and TRBJ2-3; D gene unclear. The chain's CDR3 is CASSRRRSDTQYF. CDR3 DNA: TGTGCCAGCAGCCGTCGGCGGTCCGATACGCAGTATTTT.